The T cell receptor beta chain under discussion was sequenced for a study of cytomegalovirus exposure and HLA in healthy donors. Whole-study findings and limits: In a later analysis, specific HLA alleles were associated with about 18,000 TCR beta sequences at a 0.05 false discovery rate.

The CDR3 contains 15 residues. In germline, CDR1 is SGHVS, CDR2 FQNEAQ. V gave up 5 bases and J gave up 0 bases; unmatched junction bases: 2. The PCR made use of 60 Vbeta and 13 Jbeta primers. Sequencing used immunoSEQ multiplex PCR; TCRdb keeps in-frame clones, though not all of them. In the table there are 150,000 to 200,000 clones, roughly four fifths of which are singletons. Concerning this clone itself: Its antigen is as yet unknown.

The sequenced material came from PBMCs. The chain is built from TRBV7-8 and TRBJ2-5; 11 bases map to TRBD2. The clonotype was recovered from a woman aged 25 to 39 in good health and CMV-seropositive. DNA of the CDR3: TGTGCCAGCAGCCAGGGACTAGCGGACCAAGAGACCCAGTACTTC. Translating it yields CASSQGLADQETQYF.